The 4 T cell receptor beta chains presented below share a single source sample, sequenced in a study of somatic mutations in cytotoxic T cells in rheumatoid arthritis (dated by TCRdb to about 2017). The library was prepared using the immunoSEQ multiplex PCR assay. Imported from immuneACCESS, the table was reduced by TCRdb to in-frame sequences with V and J called. These copies leave out some clones; in studies compared against another copy, an unresolved V gene accounts for under half, and the cause of the remainder is not known. This sample is represented by around 20,000 clones; around 63% of them were singletons. Under 20% of the sample rests with the top ten. Sequencing used CD8+ T cells sorted from blood. The receptors were sampled from an adult with rheumatoid arthritis.

This clone was recorded a few times. This sequence joins TRBV27 and TRBJ1-2, with D uncertain. The V end was cut by 2 bases, the J end by 2 bases, with 6 bases between. The CDR3 totals 13 residues. Germline assignment: CDR1 MNHEY and CDR2 SMNVEV (reference sequence). CDR3 region: CASSLDGNYGYTF. CDR3 coding DNA: TGTGCCAGCAGTTTAGACGGAAACTATGGCTACACCTTC.

This clone has just a few counts. J is TRBJ1-6 and V is TRBV7-9; D remains unclear. V was cut by 1 base and J by 8 bases, with 6 bases left in between. CDR1 SEHNR and CDR2 FQNEAQ come from the germline V gene (reference sequence). This CDR3 contains 13 residues. For the CDR3, the DNA is TGTGCCAGCAGCTTAGATTTCGATTCACCCCTCCACTTT. It codes for CASSLDFDSPLHF. Using reference TRBV7-9 and TRBJ1-6 for the parts outside the CDR3, the full variable domain is DTGVSQNPRHKITKRGQNVTFRCDPISEHNRLYWYRQTLGQGPEFLTYFQNEAQLEKSRLLSDRFSAERPKGSFSTLEIQRTEQGDSAMYLCASSLDFDSPLHFGNGTRLTVT.

The rearrangement links TRBV5-6 to TRBJ1-2, with TRBD1 identical over 7 bases. V lost 4 bases to trimming and J lost 4 bases; unmatched junction nucleotides: 1. The CDR3 contains 12 residues. CDR1 is SGHDT and CDR2 is YYEEEE in the germline V gene. The CDR3 here is CASSRDSYGYTF. The CDR3 nucleotides read TGTGCCAGCAGCCGGGACAGCTATGGCTACACCTTC.

CDR3: CASSIVGGVSEQFF. CDR3 DNA: TGTGCCAGTAGTATAGTAGGGGGGGTGAGTGAGCAGTTCTTC. The chain uses TRBV19 and TRBJ2-1, with D possibly being TRBD2 (7 bases). The CDR3 contains 14 residues. V shed 1 base and J shed 9 bases, with 13 bases lying between them. Germline CDR1 reads LNHDA; CDR2 reads SQIVND (reference sequence).